The present entry profiles one T cell receptor beta chain with its context. Its antigen remains unknown. This entry belongs to a study of CD8+ T cells in alopecia areata. Study information: The investigators scored severity in treated patients by the percentage of affected scalp area. Study conclusions and caveats: Sequencing of scalp samples also captures resident alphabeta T cells of normal skin.

The treatment denotes: oral pan-JAK inhibitor, 5-10 mg twice daily. The germline V gene encodes CDR1 SQVTM and CDR2 ANQGSEA. The CDR3 has 12 residues. Trimming took 0 bases from V and 6 from J, leaving 8 bases between them. Following extraction, RNA underwent reverse transcription to cDNA, which served as the sequencing template. Data came from immunoSEQ multiplex PCR; TCRdb stores just in-frame clones and leaves some out. The table has over 150,000 clones, roughly 50% seen once. This material consisted of CD8+ T cells sorted from blood, taken at week 24, from a patient treated with tofacitinib. This TCR came from a human donor with alopecia areata. The chain carries TRBV29-1 and TRBJ1-1, with D perhaps TRBD1 (5 bases). This CDR3 reads CSVEDGGAEAFF. The CDR3, as DNA: TGCAGCGTTGAAGATGGGGGAGCTGAAGCTTTCTTT.